Listed below are T cell receptor beta chains from one sample, sequenced in a study of T cells in localized non-small cell lung cancer. Profiling relied on immunoSEQ multiplex PCR, and the TCRdb table lists in-frame clones only, not all of them. Of around 31,000 clones in the sample, roughly nine tenths were seen once. Sequenced here: peripheral blood, sampled before any cancer treatment. The receptors here all came from a woman aged 40 to 75 with stage I lung adenocarcinoma. CDR3s include the opening cysteine and the closing phenylalanine or tryptophan. Each record gives: D gene, V gene, clone size, J gene, CDR3 DNA, CDR3 protein. D genes are given only for firm matches. Size is stated for part of the rows, as once, few or many counts, or as a class when the clone is expanded.

d_gene: .; v_gene: TRBV6-1; abundance: .; j_gene: TRBJ2-7; CDR3nt: TGTGCCAGCAGTGAAGGGGCCAATGATCACTACGAGCAGTACTTC; CDR3aa: CASSEGANDHYEQYF
d_gene: .; v_gene: TRBV10-1; abundance: .; j_gene: TRBJ2-3; CDR3nt: TGCGCCAGCAGTGGGAACTTCGCAGATACGCAGTATTTT; CDR3aa: CASSGNFADTQYF
d_gene: .; v_gene: TRBV6-6; abundance: .; j_gene: TRBJ2-6; CDR3nt: TGTGCCAGCATTACCGACTGGGTCTCTGGGGCCAACGTCCTGACTTTC; CDR3aa: CASITDWVSGANVLTF
d_gene: .; v_gene: TRBV6-1; abundance: .; j_gene: TRBJ1-1; CDR3nt: TGTGCCAGCAGCGGCTGGAACACTGAAGCTTTCTTT; CDR3aa: CASSGWNTEAFF
d_gene: .; v_gene: TRBV5-1; abundance: .; j_gene: TRBJ1-5; CDR3nt: TGCGCCAGCAGCTTAGGCAGGCCATCGGTTAGCAATCAGCCCCAGCATTTT; CDR3aa: CASSLGRPSVSNQPQHF
d_gene: TRBD1; v_gene: TRBV5-6; abundance: .; j_gene: TRBJ2-3; CDR3nt: TGTGCCAGCAGCTGGGAGGACAGGGCAGATACGCAGTATTTT; CDR3aa: CASSWEDRADTQYF
d_gene: .; v_gene: TRBV4-2; abundance: .; j_gene: TRBJ2-2; CDR3nt: TGTGCCAGCAGCCACCCCATTTTGGACACCGGGGAGCTGTTTTTT; CDR3aa: CASSHPILDTGELFF
d_gene: TRBD2; v_gene: TRBV2; abundance: .; j_gene: TRBJ2-7; CDR3nt: TGTGCCAGCGGTACCGGGACTAGAGGCTCCGAGCAGTACTTC; CDR3aa: CASGTGTRGSEQYF
d_gene: .; v_gene: TRBV7-8; abundance: .; j_gene: TRBJ1-5; CDR3nt: TGTGCCAGCAGCTTAGTAGGGAACAATCAGCCCCAGCATTTT; CDR3aa: CASSLVGNNQPQHF
d_gene: .; v_gene: TRBV29-1; abundance: .; j_gene: TRBJ1-1; CDR3nt: TGCAGCGTTCGCGACAGAACGGAAGCTTTCTTT; CDR3aa: CSVRDRTEAFF
d_gene: .; v_gene: TRBV10-2; abundance: .; j_gene: TRBJ2-7; CDR3nt: TGCGCCAGCAGGGACCCCTCCTACGAGCAGTACTTC; CDR3aa: CASRDPSYEQYF
d_gene: .; v_gene: TRBV6-5; abundance: .; j_gene: TRBJ1-5; CDR3nt: TGTGCCAGCAGCCATAACAGGGTATATCAGCCCCAGCATTTT; CDR3aa: CASSHNRVYQPQHF
d_gene: .; v_gene: TRBV28; abundance: .; j_gene: TRBJ1-5; CDR3nt: TGTGCCAGCAGCTTTCCGGGAGGTAGCAATCAGCCCCAGCATTTT; CDR3aa: CASSFPGGSNQPQHF
d_gene: .; v_gene: TRBV10-3; abundance: .; j_gene: TRBJ2-3; CDR3nt: TGTGCCATCAGCCAAAGGGACCGTACAATTGATACGCAGTATTTT; CDR3aa: CAISQRDRTIDTQYF
d_gene: TRBD1; v_gene: TRBV6-5; abundance: .; j_gene: TRBJ1-4; CDR3nt: TGTGCCAGCAGTTACGACAGGGATGCAACTAATGAAAAACTGTTTTTT; CDR3aa: CASSYDRDATNEKLFF
d_gene: TRBD1; v_gene: TRBV13; abundance: .; j_gene: TRBJ1-2; CDR3nt: TGTGCCAGCAGCACGCCGGAACAGGGGAGCTATGGCTACACCTTC; CDR3aa: CASSTPEQGSYGYTF
d_gene: .; v_gene: TRBV7-3; abundance: .; j_gene: TRBJ2-3; CDR3nt: TGTGCCAGCAGCCGAAGGGGAGCGGGTGGAGATACGCAGTATTTT; CDR3aa: CASSRRGAGGDTQYF
d_gene: .; v_gene: TRBV16; abundance: .; j_gene: TRBJ1-1; CDR3nt: TGTGCCAGCAGCCCCACAACAGCGAACACTGAAGCTTTCTTT; CDR3aa: CASSPTTANTEAFF
d_gene: .; v_gene: TRBV7-2; abundance: .; j_gene: TRBJ1-1; CDR3nt: TGTGCCAGCAGCCCGGTGACGGTGAACACTGAAGCTTTCTTT; CDR3aa: CASSPVTVNTEAFF
d_gene: .; v_gene: TRBV15; abundance: .; j_gene: TRBJ2-6; CDR3nt: TGTGCCACCAGCAGAGCGGACGGGGCCAACGTCCTGACTTTC; CDR3aa: CATSRADGANVLTF
d_gene: .; v_gene: TRBV6-5; abundance: .; j_gene: TRBJ1-5; CDR3nt: TGTGCCAGCAGAAGGAGCAGGGTCGGTCAGCCCCAGCATTTT; CDR3aa: CASRRSRVGQPQHF
d_gene: TRBD1; v_gene: TRBV11-2; abundance: .; j_gene: TRBJ1-4; CDR3nt: TGTGCCAGCAGCCCGGAGTCGGACAGGGGGCGCGATGAAAAACTGTTTTTT; CDR3aa: CASSPESDRGRDEKLFF
d_gene: .; v_gene: TRBV19; abundance: .; j_gene: TRBJ2-3; CDR3nt: TGTGCCAGTGCCGATTTCACAGATACGCAGTATTTT; CDR3aa: CASADFTDTQYF
d_gene: .; v_gene: TRBV5-1; abundance: .; j_gene: TRBJ2-5; CDR3nt: TGCGCCAGCAGCCTCACCCCCCAAGAGACCCAGTACTTC; CDR3aa: CASSLTPQETQYF
d_gene: TRBD2; v_gene: TRBV11-2; abundance: .; j_gene: TRBJ2-7; CDR3nt: TGTGCCAGCAGTCCAACTAGCGGGAGAGGGATCTCCTACGAGCAGTACTTC; CDR3aa: CASSPTSGRGISYEQYF
d_gene: .; v_gene: TRBV29-1; abundance: .; j_gene: TRBJ2-5; CDR3nt: TGCACCCACGGGGACACCTCCCAGACCCAGTACTTC; CDR3aa: CTHGDTSQTQYF
d_gene: .; v_gene: TRBV27; abundance: .; j_gene: TRBJ1-5; CDR3nt: TGTGCCAGCAGTCGGGGGTACAATCAGCCCCAGCATTTT; CDR3aa: CASSRGYNQPQHF
d_gene: TRBD2; v_gene: TRBV28; abundance: .; j_gene: TRBJ2-3; CDR3nt: TGTGCCAGCAGTCCCACGGGGGGGGTGGCGGATACGCAGTATTTT; CDR3aa: CASSPTGGVADTQYF
d_gene: TRBD2; v_gene: TRBV4-1; abundance: .; j_gene: TRBJ2-7; CDR3nt: TGCGCCAGCAGCCAAGCACTAGCGGGAGGGCCCCTCTACGAGCAGTACTTC; CDR3aa: CASSQALAGGPLYEQYF
d_gene: .; v_gene: TRBV7-9; abundance: .; j_gene: TRBJ1-5; CDR3nt: TGTGCCAGCAGCTTATGGGACGGCGCGAGCAATCAGCCCCAGCATTTT; CDR3aa: CASSLWDGASNQPQHF
d_gene: .; v_gene: TRBV15; abundance: .; j_gene: TRBJ1-6; CDR3nt: TGTGCCACCAGCAGAGATGCGAGCTCCTATAATTCACCCCTCCACTTT; CDR3aa: CATSRDASSYNSPLHF
d_gene: TRBD1; v_gene: TRBV6-1; abundance: once; j_gene: TRBJ2-7; CDR3nt: TGTGCCAGCAGTGGCGATAACCGGGACAGGGGGCAGTACGAGCAGTACTTC; CDR3aa: CASSGDNRDRGQYEQYF
d_gene: .; v_gene: TRBV18; abundance: .; j_gene: TRBJ2-7; CDR3nt: TGTGCCAGCTCAACAGTGGGGGGGGCCGACGAGCAGTACTTC; CDR3aa: CASSTVGGADEQYF
d_gene: .; v_gene: TRBV23-1; abundance: .; j_gene: TRBJ2-2; CDR3nt: TGCGCCAGCAGTCATCAGGCAGAACACCGGGGAGCTGTTTTT; CDR3aa: CASSHQAEHRGAVF
d_gene: TRBD1; v_gene: TRBV5-5; abundance: .; j_gene: TRBJ2-2; CDR3nt: TGTGCCAGCAGCTCCTCATACAGGGGCTGGGACACCGGGGAGCTGTTTTTT; CDR3aa: CASSSSYRGWDTGELFF